The 28 T cell receptor beta chains below all came from one sample that was sequenced in a study of CD8 T cells in Susac syndrome. The authors reverse transcribed 0.5 to 1 ug RNA with random hexamers. Via MiXCR, TCRdb re-called the immunoSEQ multiplex PCR reads, giving one row per CDR3 protein. The sample yields about 290,000 distinct CDR3 sequences, almost 85% seen once. The specimen sequenced was CD8+ T cells from PBMCs. These receptors originate from a human donor with multiple sclerosis.

The chain uses TRBV30 and TRBJ1-2, with D possibly TRBD1 on 5 matching bases. The CDR3 runs 15 residues. Trimming pared 4 bases from V and 6 bases from J, leaving 21 bases between. Germline loops: CDR1 GTSNPN, CDR2 SVGIG (reference sequence). The CDR3 here is CAWTLWEGRGNGYTF. The CDR3 coding sequence is TGTGCCTGGACCCTCTGGGAGGGCCGGGGGAATGGCTACACCTTC.

This clonotype has more than one count but fewer than ten. The chain uses TRBV11-2 and TRBJ2-5; TRBD1 is a possible D gene (5 bases). Trimming pared 2 bases from V and 5 bases from J, leaving 12 bases between. The CDR3 extends over 14 amino acids. The germline V gene has CDR1 SGHAT and CDR2 FQNNGV. The CDR3 spells CASSLLGAGETQYF. CDR3 coding DNA: TGTGCCAGCAGCTTATTAGGGGCTGGGGAGACCCAGTACTTC.

The gene calls are TRBV6-2 or TRBV6-3 and TRBJ2-1; no definite D call. Germline lookup yields CDR1 MNHEY and CDR2 SVGEGT. The CDR3 runs to 16 residues. V lost 0 bases and J 7 bases, leaving 16 bases between the germline ends. The CDR3 protein is CASSYSPAPSRNEQFF. As DNA, the CDR3 is TGTGCCAGCAGTTACTCACCGGCGCCGTCGCGGAATGAGCAGTTCTTC.

V is TRBV25-1 and J is TRBJ2-3; the D call may be TRBD1 or TRBD2 (5 bases each). V dropped 1 base and J dropped 0 bases, with 11 bases sitting between them. Per the germline V gene, CDR1 is MGHDK and CDR2 is SYGVNS. The CDR3 covers 16 residues. CDR3 coding DNA: TGTGCCAGCAGTGAATGGGGGTCAACTAGCACAGATACGCAGTATTTT. Translating it yields CASSEWGSTSTDTQYF.

This clonotype turned up a few times. The chain has TRBV6-5 and TRBJ2-7; 9 bases line up with TRBD2. CDR1 and CDR2 (germline): MNHEY, SVGAGI. This CDR3 has 13 residues. V was pared by 5 bases and J by 4 bases, with 3 bases of the junction left unmatched. The CDR3 DNA is TGTGCCAGCAGTGTAGCGGGAGAATACGAGCAGTACTTC. Translation gives CASSVAGEYEQYF.

This chain uses TRBV18 with TRBJ2-1; 12 bases line up with TRBD2. The CDR3 spans 19 residues. V trimming: 2 bases; J trimming: 2 bases; junction bases outside the gene matches: 10. CDR1 is KGHSH and CDR2 is LQKENI in the germline V gene. The CDR3 here is CASSPTAGTSGYTYNEQFF. The CDR3 DNA reads TGTGCCAGCTCACCAACGGCCGGGACTAGCGGGTATACCTACAATGAGCAGTTCTTC.

For this clonotype: A read error may account for a junction end that differs from germline. The V gene is TRBV29-1, the J gene TRBJ2-1; D possibly corresponds to TRBD2 (6 bases). The CDR3 covers 13 residues. CDR1 is SQVTM, CDR2 ANQGSEA, per germline. Written as DNA, the CDR3 is TGCACCGTTATGATAGCGGAACCCAATGAGCAGTTCTTC. Its translation is CTVMIAEPNEQFF.

The chain links TRBV14 to TRBJ2-1; 7 bases match TRBD1. Germline CDR1 reads SGHDN; CDR2 reads FVKESK. V was pared by 4 bases and J by 3 bases, with 6 bases of the junction left unmatched. The CDR3 loop spans 15 amino acids. The CDR3 DNA is TGTGCCAGCAGCCCACTTGACAGGGACTACAATGAGCAGTTCTTC. Its translation: CASSPLDRDYNEQFF. Full variable domain (remainder filled in from reference TRBV14 and TRBJ2-1): EAGVTQFPSHSVIEKGQTVTLRCDPISGHDNLYWYRRVMGKEIKFLLHFVKESKQDESGMPNNRFLAERTGGTYSTLKVQPAELEDSGVYFCASSPLDRDYNEQFFGPGTRLTVL.

The chain uses TRBV25-1 and TRBJ2-7, with 8 bases aligning to TRBD1. The germline gives CDR1 MGHDK, CDR2 SYGVNS. Unmatched junction bases numbered 9, after V lost 3 bases and J lost 2 bases. CDR3 size: 16 residues. In nucleotides, the CDR3 is TGTGCCAGCAGTGACACCGGTCAGGGGGCAACCTACGAGCAGTACTTC. Translated, it gives CASSDTGQGATYEQYF.

This sequence joins TRBV12-5 and TRBJ1-4; D unclear. The germline V gene has CDR1 LGHNT and CDR2 FRNRAP. Trimming took 6 bases from V and 1 from J, leaving 12 bases between them. The CDR3 contains 15 residues. CDR3 nucleotide sequence: TGTGCTAGTGGGTTATGGTGGATAACTAATGAAAAACTGTTTTTT. Translation: CASGLWWITNEKLFF.

The sample holds one count of this clonotype. The chain carries TRBV14 and TRBJ2-1, with 9 bases identical to TRBD1. The ends lost 4 bases at V and 1 base at J; junction bases unmatched: 2. From germline, CDR1 is SGHDN and CDR2 FVKESK. This CDR3 contains 15 residues. The CDR3 here is CASSRTGESYNEQFF. In nucleotides, the CDR3 is TGTGCCAGCAGCCGGACAGGGGAATCCTACAATGAGCAGTTCTTC.

The rearrangement uses TRBV28 and TRBJ1-4; 9 bases are shared with TRBD1. This CDR3 comprises 18 residues. Germline loops: CDR1 MDHEN, CDR2 SYDVKM. The V and J ends lost 5 bases and 8 bases, in that order; junction bases with no gene match: 18. The CDR3 region has the DNA TGTGCCAGCAGTCAAGGTCCCGGGACAGGGCTGGAATGGGAAAAACTGTTTTTT. It is translated as CASSQGPGTGLEWEKLFF.

V gene TRBV28 combines with J gene TRBJ2-3, with D unclear. The CDR3 covers 12 residues. Germline assignment: CDR1 MDHEN and CDR2 SYDVKM. Trimming removed 5 bases at V and 2 bases at J, with 5 bases between. Here the CDR3 reads CASSHATDTQYF. For the CDR3, the DNA is TGTGCCAGCAGTCACGCCACAGATACGCAGTATTTT. The whole variable domain, remainder taken from reference TRBV28 and TRBJ2-3, is DVKVTQSSRYLVKRTGEKVFLECVQDMDHENMFWYRQDPGLGLRLIYFSYDVKMKEKGDIPEGYSVSREKKERFSLILESASTNQTSMYLCASSHATDTQYFGPGTRLTVL.

This clonotype appeared a few times. The chain employs TRBV12-3 or TRBV12-4 and TRBJ2-1; D is ambiguous. The CDR3 runs 12 residues. Trimming removed 8 bases from V and 5 bases from J, with 10 bases in between. As DNA, the CDR3 is TGTGCCAGCGGCGACCGGGACAATGAGCAGTTCTTC. It codes for CASGDRDNEQFF.

The chain uses TRBV12-3 or TRBV12-4 and TRBJ2-7; 7 bases line up with TRBD1. The CDR3 loop spans 13 amino acids. V dropped 7 bases and J dropped 5; count of bases not matched to a gene: 8. The CDR3 DNA is TGTGCCAGCACCCAAGTCGACAGGGACGAGCAGTACTTC. Protein: CASTQVDRDEQYF.

V gene TRBV27 combines with J gene TRBJ2-1, with 10 bases lining up with TRBD2. With V trimmed by 3 bases and J by 2 bases, 4 bases remained unmatched. CDR1 is MNHEY, CDR2 SMNVEV, per germline (reference sequence). The CDR3 spans 16 residues. The CDR3 sequence: CASSFPSGSAYNEQFF. CDR3 DNA sequence: TGTGCCAGCAGTTTCCCTAGCGGGAGCGCCTACAATGAGCAGTTCTTC.

This clonotype was observed a few times. The chain employs TRBV19 and TRBJ1-5, with 10 bases fitting TRBD1. CDR1 LNHDA and CDR2 SQIVND come from the germline V gene (reference sequence). CDR3 length equals 14 residues. V shed 5 bases and J 7 bases; nucleotides not matched to a gene: 5. Here the CDR3 reads CASSPGQGGQPQHF. In nucleotides, the CDR3 is TGTGCCAGTAGTCCCGGACAGGGGGGGCAGCCCCAGCATTTT.

This clonotype was observed a single time. The genes are TRBV7-2 and TRBJ2-5; 8 bases align to TRBD2. Trimming took 5 bases from V and 0 from J; bases not matched to a gene: 11. The CDR3 extends over 17 amino acids. The germline CDR1 and CDR2 sequences are SGHTA and FQGNSA. CDR3 in amino acids: CASSPSLGGRYQETQYF. The CDR3, as DNA: TGTGCCAGCAGCCCCTCCCTTGGCGGGAGGTACCAAGAGACCCAGTACTTC.

CDR3 coding DNA: TGTGCCAGCAGTTGGGACAGGGAATGGGGCTACACCTTC. Translating it yields CASSWDREWGYTF. This rearrangement joins TRBV6-5 to TRBJ1-2; 9 bases agree with TRBD1. The CDR3 consists of 13 residues. Germline CDR1 is MNHEY and CDR2 is SVGAGI. V lost 4 bases to trimming and J lost 8 bases; unmatched junction nucleotides: 5.

V and J are TRBV30 and TRBJ1-2, with TRBD1 matching over 8 bases. V dropped 5 bases and J dropped 4; count of bases not matched to a gene: 9. Germline assignment: CDR1 GTSNPN and CDR2 SVGIG (reference sequence). The CDR3 spans 14 residues. The CDR3 protein is CAWLSGTGTYGYTF. CDR3 in DNA: TGTGCCTGGCTTTCCGGGACAGGTACCTATGGCTACACCTTC.

This clonotype has a single count. This chain uses TRBV29-1 with TRBJ2-1; the match to TRBD2 covers 10 bases. Looked up from germline, CDR1 is SQVTM and CDR2 is ANQGSEA. V lost 8 bases and J lost 9; bases outside the gene matches: 10. The CDR3 spans 13 residues. CDR3 sequence (DNA): TGCAGCTTTTGTATTGGGACTAGCGTTGAGCAGTTCTTC. Its protein product is CSFCIGTSVEQFF.

The chain recombines TRBV7-6 with TRBJ2-3; 11 nucleotides line up with TRBD2. Germline-derived CDR1 and CDR2 are SGHVS and FNYEAQ. V lost 4 bases to trimming and J lost 2 bases; unmatched junction nucleotides: 5. The CDR3 has 16 amino acids. CDR3 coding DNA: TGTGCCAGCAGCTCCTGGACTAGCGGGTTCACAGATACGCAGTATTTT. This encodes CASSSWTSGFTDTQYF.

This chain links TRBV19 with TRBJ1-5; D unresolved. CDR3 length: 15 residues. Germline CDR1 is LNHDA and CDR2 is SQIVND (reference sequence). V lost 1 base to trimming and J lost 0 bases, with 7 bases between them. The CDR3 reads CASSIAGYSNQPQHF. The CDR3 DNA reads TGTGCCAGTAGTATAGCTGGGTATAGCAATCAGCCCCAGCATTTT.

The gene calls are TRBV20-1 and TRBJ2-7, with TRBD1 matching over 10 bases. Looked up from germline, CDR1 is DFQATT and CDR2 is SNEGSKA (reference sequence). This CDR3 spans 15 amino acids. J was trimmed by 5 bases and V by 2 bases; bases with no gene match: 9. DNA for the CDR3: TGCAGTGCTAGATGGGGGGGGACAGGGGTCGACGAGCAGTACTTC. Protein product: CSARWGGTGVDEQYF.

V is TRBV27 and J is TRBJ2-1, with a possible D match to TRBD1 (6 bases). CDR1 is MNHEY, CDR2 SMNVEV, per germline (reference sequence). With 3 bases removed from V and 8 bases from J, the gap between germline ends came to 20 bases. The length of the CDR3 is 16 residues. The CDR3 DNA reads as TGTGCCAGCAGTTTCCACCTAACAGGGTCCTTCGATGAGCAGTTCTTC. Translated, it gives CASSFHLTGSFDEQFF.

This clonotype appeared once. The J gene is TRBJ1-1, the V gene TRBV5-1; no reliable D call. This CDR3 is 16 amino acids long. Germline values: CDR1 SGHRS, CDR2 YFSETQ. V shed 7 bases and J shed 1 base, with 20 bases lying between them. The CDR3 here is CASHDNPGVRNTEAFF. In DNA, the CDR3 is TGCGCCAGCCATGACAATCCTGGGGTAAGGAACACTGAAGCTTTCTTT.

This chain links TRBV7-9 with TRBJ2-5, with 12 bases lining up with TRBD2. J lost 4 bases, V lost 4 bases, and 7 bases had no gene match. The germline V gene encodes CDR1 SEHNR and CDR2 FQNEAQ (reference sequence). This CDR3 contains 16 residues. The CDR3 here is CASSSMTSGRGETQYF. The CDR3 nucleotides read TGTGCCAGCAGCTCGATGACTAGCGGGAGAGGAGAGACCCAGTACTTC.

The chain combines TRBV27 with TRBJ1-5, with D maybe TRBD1 (5 bases). Trimming took 6 bases from V and 1 from J, leaving 16 bases between them. The CDR3 totals 16 residues. Germline lookup yields CDR1 MNHEY and CDR2 SMNVEV (reference sequence). CDR3 nucleotide sequence: TGTGCCAGCAGAGAAGACAGTTACCTAAGCAATCAGCCCCAGCATTTT. Protein product: CASREDSYLSNQPQHF.